These 19 T cell receptor beta chains were all obtained from the same sample, sequenced in a study of long-term antiretroviral therapy in people with HIV. The assay, immunoSEQ v3.0, was run at survey level. Measured with immunoSEQ multiplex PCR; TCRdb has only the in-frame clones, and not every one. In the table there are 22,000 or so clones, approximately 80% of which are singletons. Sequenced here: unsorted PBMCs, sampled 0.5 years before starting antiretroviral therapy. Receptor source: a man between 35 and 55 years old with HIV.

The chain joins TRBV6-6 to TRBJ2-2; 12 bases are a match to TRBD1. V was clipped by 3 bases and J by 6 bases; unmatched bases: 5. This CDR3 has 16 residues. Germline V CDR1 and CDR2: MNHNY, SVGAGI (reference sequence). CDR3 DNA: TGTGCCAGCAGTTATCTGGGACAGGGGGCATCCGGGGAGCTGTTTTTT. It encodes CASSYLGQGASGELFF.

The chain couples TRBV18 to TRBJ1-1; D perhaps matches TRBD1 (5 bases). The ends were cut back, 2 bases at V and 1 base at J, with 8 bases in the middle. The CDR3 totals 14 residues. The germline V gene encodes CDR1 KGHSH and CDR2 LQKENI. As DNA, the CDR3 is TGTGCCAGCTCACCAGGGACGGCGAACACTGAAGCTTTCTTT. Protein product: CASSPGTANTEAFF. The full variable domain, rest sourced from reference TRBV18 and TRBJ1-1, is NAGVMQNPRHLVRRRGQEARLRCSPMKGHSHVYWYRQLPEEGLKFMVYLQKENIIDESGMPKERFSAEFPKEGPSILRIQQVVRGDSAAYFCASSPGTANTEAFFGQGTRLTVV.

The V and J genes are TRBV4-1 and TRBJ2-7; 7 bases map to TRBD1. The junction had 6 bases not matched to a gene; V was cut back by 4 bases and J by 6 bases. The CDR3 runs to 13 residues. Germline CDR1 is MGHRA and CDR2 is YSYEKL. CDR3 DNA: TGCGCCAGCAGCCTCGGGACAGATCGCGAGCAGTACTTC. Protein product: CASSLGTDREQYF.

The J gene is TRBJ2-7, the V gene TRBV5-1; possibly TRBD2 for D (5 bases). From germline, CDR1 is SGHRS and CDR2 YFSETQ. The CDR3 has 13 residues. The V end was cut by 3 bases, the J end by 5 bases, with 12 bases between. For the CDR3, the DNA is TGCGCCAGCAGCTCCGGAGGCGCCAACGAGCAGTACTTC. Amino acid sequence: CASSSGGANEQYF.

J is TRBJ1-5 and V is TRBV11-3; D is unclear. The V gene lost 1 base and the J gene lost 5 bases, with 9 bases spanning the gap. CDR1 is SGHNT and CDR2 is YENEEA in the germline V gene. This CDR3 contains 14 residues. The CDR3 region is CASSLGSVDQPQHF. The DNA of the CDR3 is TGTGCCAGCAGCTTAGGGTCGGTTGATCAGCCCCAGCATTTT.

CDR3 sequence: CASSLTGINQPQHF. The CDR3 coding sequence is TGTGCCAGCAGCTTGACAGGGATCAATCAGCCCCAGCATTTT. V usage is TRBV7-9 and J usage is TRBJ1-5, with 7 nucleotides matching TRBD1. V dropped 3 bases and J dropped 3; count of bases not matched to a gene: 2. CDR3 length: 14 residues. Germline lookup yields CDR1 SEHNR and CDR2 FQNEAQ (reference sequence). The full variable domain, completed using reference TRBV7-9 and TRBJ1-5, is DTGVSQNPRHKITKRGQNVTFRCDPISEHNRLYWYRQTLGQGPEFLTYFQNEAQLEKSRLLSDRFSAERPKGSFSTLEIQRTEQGDSAMYLCASSLTGINQPQHFGDGTRLSIL.

The V and J genes are TRBV18 and TRBJ1-1, with 8 bases matching TRBD1. The germline gives CDR1 KGHSH, CDR2 LQKENI. V lost 0 bases, J lost 6 bases, and 9 bases stayed unmatched. There are 16 residues in the CDR3. In nucleotides, the CDR3 is TGTGCCAGCTCACCACCCAGTCAGGGGGCTCGTTCTGAAGCTTTCTTT. It specifies CASSPPSQGARSEAFF.

The V call is TRBV9, the J call TRBJ2-2; the D gene is possibly TRBD2 (5 bases). This CDR3 comprises 16 residues. Trimming stripped 0 bases from V and 3 bases from J, with 12 bases between. The germline V gene has CDR1 SGDLS and CDR2 YYNGEE. The CDR3 DNA reads as TGTGCCAGCAGCGTAGGGATAGCGAGGGACACCGGGGAGCTGTTTTTT. Translated, it gives CASSVGIARDTGELFF.

The chain uses TRBV9 and TRBJ2-1, with 7 bases that match TRBD2. The germline CDR1 and CDR2 sequences are SGDLS and YYNGEE. V was pared by 0 bases and J by 5 bases, with 14 bases of the junction left unmatched. This CDR3 has 18 residues. The CDR3 reads CASSVDPGGAGYDNEQFF. The CDR3 bases are TGTGCCAGCAGCGTAGATCCCGGGGGAGCGGGGTACGACAATGAGCAGTTCTTC.

This clone was found a few times. The chain is built from TRBV9 and TRBJ1-2; D is undetermined. Germline lookup yields CDR1 SGDLS and CDR2 YYNGEE. CDR3 length equals 11 residues. Between the trimmed V and J ends, which lost 4 bases and 7 bases, there was a span of 8 bases. This CDR3 reads CASSLWGGYTF. CDR3 in DNA: TGTGCCAGCAGCCTCTGGGGTGGCTACACCTTC.

This chain uses TRBV5-6 with TRBJ2-2; D possibly uses TRBD1 or TRBD2 (6 bases each). V dropped 0 bases and J dropped 0 bases, with 15 bases sitting between them. Germline V gene lookup returns CDR1 SGHDT and CDR2 YYEEEE. The CDR3 length is 18 residues. CDR3 amino acids: CASSLVGGARANTGELFF. In nucleotides, the CDR3 is TGTGCCAGCAGCTTGGTGGGGGGCGCAAGGGCGAACACCGGGGAGCTGTTTTTT.

V gene TRBV6-6 combines with J gene TRBJ1-6; 9 bases are a match to TRBD1. The CDR3 is 15 residues long. The germline CDR1 and CDR2 sequences are MNHNY and SVGAGI (reference sequence). After removal of 8 bases from V and 7 bases from J, the junction contained 9 bases not matched to a gene. In DNA form, the CDR3 reads TGTGCCAGCCGCTCCTCCGGGACAGGGAATTCACCCCTCCACTTT. Residues: CASRSSGTGNSPLHF.

This chain joins TRBV2 and TRBJ2-7; a possible D gene is TRBD2 (6 bases). V shed 7 bases and J shed 0 bases, with 19 bases lying between them. Germline assignment: CDR1 SNHLY and CDR2 FYNNEI. CDR3 size: 16 residues. CDR3 loop: CASNGMGGSYSYEQYF. The DNA of the CDR3 is TGTGCCAGCAATGGGATGGGGGGTTCCTACTCCTACGAGCAGTACTTC.

The V and J genes are TRBV9 and TRBJ2-7; 8 bases match TRBD2. V lost 0 bases to trimming and J lost 2 bases; unmatched junction nucleotides: 4. Germline values: CDR1 SGDLS, CDR2 YYNGEE. The CDR3 length is 15 residues. Here the CDR3 DNA reads TGTGCCAGCAGCGTAGAGGACGGGGGGGCCTACGAGCAGTACTTC. Protein sequence: CASSVEDGGAYEQYF.

The chain carries TRBV6-1 and TRBJ2-5, with D maybe TRBD1 (6 bases). Per germline, CDR1 MNHNS and CDR2 SASEGT. Trimming removed 1 base from V and 4 bases from J, with 10 bases in between. The CDR3 totals 14 residues. The DNA for the CDR3 is TGTGCCAGCAGTGAAGTCCGGGACATAGAGACCCAGTACTTC. This codes for CASSEVRDIETQYF.

V and J are TRBV6-1 and TRBJ1-3, with 9 bases aligning to TRBD1. The CDR3 runs 14 residues. Germline assignment: CDR1 MNHNS and CDR2 SASEGT. The ends lost 7 bases at V and 4 bases at J; junction bases unmatched: 5. The CDR3 bases are TGTGCCAGCACCACAGGGGGCTCAGGAAACACCATATATTTT. Residues: CASTTGGSGNTIYF.

The rearrangement links TRBV5-4 to TRBJ2-7; TRBD2 aligns across 13 bases. The CDR3 contains 15 residues. With V trimmed by 2 bases and J by 7 bases, 6 bases remained unmatched. Germline lookup yields CDR1 SGHNT and CDR2 YYREEE (reference sequence). The CDR3 loop reads CASSLLAGGRREQYF. The DNA for the CDR3 is TGTGCCAGCAGCTTACTAGCGGGGGGGCGACGGGAGCAGTACTTC.

The V gene is TRBV28, the J gene TRBJ1-3, with a possible D match to TRBD1 (5 bases). The CDR3 is 13 amino acids. Trimming cost V 4 bases and J 8 bases, with 12 bases left between them. The V gene's germline CDR1 is MDHEN and CDR2 SYDVKM. The CDR3 DNA reads as TGTGCCAGCAGTTACTCGGGGGAGGACACCATATATTTT. Residues: CASSYSGEDTIYF.

The J gene is TRBJ1-6, the V gene TRBV6-5, with D possibly matching TRBD1 (5 bases). This CDR3 region has 16 residues. CDR1 is MNHEY, CDR2 SVGAGI, per germline. The V and J ends lost 2 bases and 7 bases respectively, with 15 bases between them. The CDR3 region is CASSYQRQSFNSPLHF. CDR3 DNA sequence: TGTGCCAGCAGTTACCAGAGACAGAGTTTCAATTCACCCCTCCACTTT.